This T cell receptor beta chain was recovered during a study of T cell changes during pregnancy in multiple sclerosis. Only in-frame clones appear in the TCRdb table, and some are missing; sequencing was by immunoSEQ multiplex PCR. The sample gives approximately 89,000 clones, 94% of which show up once; around 1.8% is in the top ten. Sample: peripheral blood, taken after pregnancy. The sequence derives from a female donor in good health, enrolled as a control in a pregnancy study.

CDR3 DNA: TGTGCCAGCAGCATCAGGGTAGAGGCGTACGAGCAGTACTTC. Protein product: CASSIRVEAYEQYF. The chain combines TRBV11-2 with TRBJ2-7, with a weak D call TRBD1 (5 bases). In germline, CDR1 is SGHAT, CDR2 FQNNGV. V lost 5 bases and J 4 bases, leaving 15 bases between the germline ends. The CDR3 has 14 amino acids.